These 26 T cell receptor beta chains were all obtained from the same sample, sequenced in a study of shared clonotypes between healthy human individuals. Libraries were prepared by immunoSEQ multiplex PCR; TCRdb keeps only in-frame clonotypes and omits some of them. Of approximately 1,500,000 clones in the sample, approximately 98% were seen once. Sequencing was carried out using naive CD4+ T cells sorted from blood. The subset: CD45RA+ positively selected. The receptors originated from a man aged 30 to 39 in good health.

The chain is built from TRBV19 and TRBJ2-7, with 8 bases matching TRBD1. V shed 3 bases and J 6 bases; nucleotides not matched to a gene: 7. The CDR3 is made up of 14 amino acids. Germline loops: CDR1 LNHDA, CDR2 SQIVND (reference sequence). The chain's CDR3 is CASSIQGAHGEQYF. Here the CDR3 DNA reads TGTGCCAGTAGTATCCAGGGGGCGCACGGCGAGCAGTACTTC.

This chain joins TRBV10-1 and TRBJ2-1, with TRBD2 matching 11 bases. Germline CDR1 is WNHNN and CDR2 is SYGVQD (reference sequence). The junction had 5 bases not matched to a gene; V was cut back by 6 bases and J by 4 bases. The CDR3 sequence is 15 residues long. In DNA form, the CDR3 reads TGCGCCAGCAGCCGGACTAGCGGGCCTTACAATGAGCAGTTCTTC. Translating it yields CASSRTSGPYNEQFF.

Here the CDR3 reads CASSPYWLNYGYTF. DNA for the CDR3: TGTGCCAGCAGCCCCTACTGGCTCAACTATGGCTACACCTTC. This rearrangement joins TRBV7-6 to TRBJ1-2, with D uncertain. Trimming took off 5 bases at V and 2 bases at J, with 12 bases between the two ends. This CDR3 contains 14 residues. Germline lookup yields CDR1 SGHVS and CDR2 FNYEAQ.

The chain links TRBV23-1 to TRBJ1-2; unclear D gene. TRBV23-1 has ORF status, its function being uncertain. Trimming stripped 2 bases from V and 5 bases from J, with 15 bases between. The CDR3 has 15 amino acids. This chain's CDR3 is CASSQLPGYSYGYTF. CDR3 DNA sequence: TGCGCCAGCAGTCAACTGCCGGGATATTCTTATGGCTACACCTTC.

V gene TRBV5-1 combines with J gene TRBJ2-1; 15 bases are a match to TRBD2. In germline, CDR1 is SGHRS, CDR2 YFSETQ. The J segment lost 7 bases and the V segment lost 4 bases, leaving 12 bases of the junction unmatched. The CDR3 extends over 18 amino acids. The CDR3 spells CASSQPGLAGGPRNEQFF. The DNA of the CDR3 is TGCGCCAGCAGCCAACCAGGACTAGCGGGAGGGCCGAGAAATGAGCAGTTCTTC.

The chain recombines TRBV9 with TRBJ2-1; 10 bases are a match to TRBD2. There are 15 residues in the CDR3. V lost 0 bases to trimming and J lost 7 bases; unmatched junction nucleotides: 4. The germline gives CDR1 SGDLS, CDR2 YYNGEE. CDR3 sequence (DNA): TGTGCCAGCAGCGTAGGTCGTAGCGGGAGGAATGAGCAGTTCTTC. It translates to CASSVGRSGRNEQFF.

This chain uses TRBV2 with TRBJ1-2; no firm D call. The CDR3 extends over 14 amino acids. Trimming shortened V by 5 bases and J by 4 bases, and 14 bases separated the two germline ends. Germline values: CDR1 SNHLY, CDR2 FYNNEI. CDR3 in DNA: TGTGCCAGCAGTCGTACCCTAGGCGCCTATGGCTACACCTTC. Amino acid sequence: CASSRTLGAYGYTF.

V usage is TRBV7-9 and J usage is TRBJ1-1, with 9 bases lining up with TRBD1. Germline lookup yields CDR1 SEHNR and CDR2 FQNEAQ (reference sequence). With V trimmed by 2 bases and J by 1 base, 8 bases remained unmatched. This CDR3 is 17 amino acids long. CDR3 nucleotide sequence: TGTGCCAGCAGCTTAAGGGACAGGGAGGCCGGGAACACTGAAGCTTTCTTT. It specifies CASSLRDREAGNTEAFF. The full variable domain, completed using reference TRBV7-9 and TRBJ1-1, is DTGVSQNPRHKITKRGQNVTFRCDPISEHNRLYWYRQTLGQGPEFLTYFQNEAQLEKSRLLSDRFSAERPKGSFSTLEIQRTEQGDSAMYLCASSLRDREAGNTEAFFGQGTRLTVV.

The chain carries TRBV7-2 and TRBJ2-1; D is undetermined. The V gene lost 7 bases and the J gene lost 0 bases, with 13 bases spanning the gap. The CDR3 extends over 15 amino acids. CDR1 is SGHTA, CDR2 FQGNSA, per germline. CDR3 residues: CASIPSWGSYNEQFF. As DNA, the CDR3 is TGTGCCAGCATCCCGTCGTGGGGCTCCTACAATGAGCAGTTCTTC.

Remarks on this clone: An end of the junction does not agree with germline; a read error may underlie this. This same CDR3 is encoded by further DNA sequences in the sample. This CDR3 reads CSVETASNYGYTF. The CDR3 region has the DNA TGCAGCGTTGAGACAGCATCCAACTATGGCTATACCTTC. This chain joins TRBV29-1 and TRBJ1-2; D is possibly TRBD1 (5 bases). CDR1 is SQVTM, CDR2 ANQGSEA, per germline. The CDR3 has 13 residues.

V is TRBV10-1 and J is TRBJ1-1, with 9 positions matching TRBD1. Germline V gives CDR1 WNHNN, CDR2 SYGVQD (reference sequence). V shed 6 bases and J 5 bases; nucleotides not matched to a gene: 7. The CDR3 consists of 14 residues. As DNA, the CDR3 is TGCGCCAGCAGGGGGGACAGGGAGGGTACTGAAGCTTTCTTT. Its translation: CASRGDREGTEAFF.

A note on this clone: Other nucleotide sequences from this sample produce the same CDR3. The chain joins TRBV5-4 to TRBJ2-1; D ambiguous. Per the germline V gene, CDR1 is SGHNT and CDR2 is YYREEE (reference sequence). Trimming took off 1 base at V and 7 bases at J, with 6 bases between the two ends. The CDR3 runs 12 residues. This CDR3 reads CASSLTRNEQFF. For the CDR3, the DNA is TGTGCCAGCAGCTTGACCCGAAATGAGCAGTTCTTC.

As regards this clone: The sample carries other DNA sequences with the same CDR3. The gene calls are TRBV6-1 and TRBJ1-1, with D tentatively TRBD1 (6 bases). CDR1 is MNHNS, CDR2 SASEGT, per germline. The CDR3 has 14 amino acids. Trimming took 6 bases from V and 0 from J, leaving 11 bases between them. CDR3 region: CASSQDRMNTEAFF. The DNA for the CDR3 is TGTGCCAGCAGCCAGGACAGAATGAACACTGAAGCTTTCTTT.

The chain is built from TRBV11-3 and TRBJ1-1; 7 nucleotides line up with TRBD1. The CDR3 consists of 15 residues. Trimming took 3 bases from V and 1 from J; bases not matched to a gene: 5. CDR1 and CDR2 (germline): SGHNT, YENEEA. CDR3 DNA: TGTGCCAGCAGCTTGGCGGGACAGTCGAACACTGAAGCTTTCTTT. It encodes CASSLAGQSNTEAFF.

The rearrangement uses TRBV27 and TRBJ1-5; TRBD1 is a possible D gene (6 bases). Trimming removed 9 bases at V and 3 bases at J, with 15 bases between. The CDR3 consists of 14 residues. Per the germline V gene, CDR1 is MNHEY and CDR2 is SMNVEV (reference sequence). CDR3: CARGPGHLNQPQHF. CDR3 coding DNA: TGTGCCAGGGGTCCGGGACACCTCAATCAGCCCCAGCATTTT.

V and J are TRBV6-1 and TRBJ2-2; D is perhaps TRBD1 (6 bases). The CDR3 loop spans 14 amino acids. Per the germline V gene, CDR1 is MNHNS and CDR2 is SASEGT. V was clipped by 5 bases and J by 1 base, with 8 bases between them. The CDR3 DNA is TGTGCCAGCAGTCCGACAGGGAACACCGGGGAGCTGTTTTTT. Its translation: CASSPTGNTGELFF.

The chain has TRBV5-1 and TRBJ2-7; no clear D. V shed 0 bases and J shed 4 bases, with 8 bases lying between them. Germline V gene sequence: CDR1 SGHRS, CDR2 YFSETQ. The CDR3 has 13 amino acids. This CDR3 is CASSLETQYEQYF. Here the CDR3 DNA reads TGCGCCAGCAGCTTGGAAACACAATACGAGCAGTACTTC.

The chain combines TRBV5-1 with TRBJ2-3; maybe TRBD1 (7 bases). Germline V gene data show CDR1 as SGHRS and CDR2 as YFSETQ. Trimming took off 4 bases at V and 5 bases at J, with 11 bases between the two ends. This CDR3 region has 13 residues. The CDR3 DNA reads TGCGCCAGCAGCGCCCAGGGGGGAGATACGCAGTATTTT. Translating it yields CASSAQGGDTQYF.

The V gene is TRBV4-2, the J gene TRBJ2-1; no reliable D call. CDR3 length: 17 residues. Trimming pared 4 bases from V and 0 bases from J, leaving 16 bases between. Germline V CDR1 and CDR2: LGHNA, YNFKEQ. The CDR3 protein is CASSLTHGSSSYNEQFF. In nucleotides, the CDR3 is TGTGCCAGCAGCCTAACCCACGGCTCCAGCTCCTACAATGAGCAGTTCTTC.

Concerning this clone itself: Other DNA sequences of this sample code for an identical CDR3. The V call is TRBV11-2, the J call TRBJ2-5, with D hard to call. Trimming removed 0 bases from V and 5 bases from J, with 4 bases in between. Germline assignment: CDR1 SGHAT and CDR2 FQNNGV. This CDR3 has 12 amino acids. The CDR3 DNA reads TGTGCCAGCAGCTTAGATCGTGAGACCCAGTACTTC. Translated: CASSLDRETQYF.

The chain couples TRBV2 to TRBJ2-1; TRBD1 or TRBD2 may be the D gene (6 bases each). V lost 2 bases, J lost 5 bases, and 16 bases lay in between. The germline V gene encodes CDR1 SNHLY and CDR2 FYNNEI. This CDR3 is built from 16 residues. CDR3 nucleotides: TGTGCCAGCAGTGAACGTCGTCCGGAGGGGGACAATGAGCAGTTCTTC. It encodes CASSERRPEGDNEQFF.

This clone has just one count. The chain couples TRBV7-2 to TRBJ1-2; TRBD1 might be the D (6 bases). Germline V gene lookup returns CDR1 SGHTA and CDR2 FQGNSA. V was shortened by 5 bases and J by 5 bases, with 15 bases between the two germline ends. The CDR3 consists of 14 residues. CDR3: CASSPGGRGYGYTF. In DNA form, the CDR3 reads TGTGCCAGCAGCCCGGGGGGCAGGGGATATGGCTACACCTTC.

Concerning this clone itself: This same CDR3 is encoded by further DNA sequences in the sample. The rearrangement joins TRBV9 to TRBJ2-1, with 9 bases identical to TRBD2. This CDR3 has 15 amino acids. V shed 0 bases, J shed 7 bases, and the junction held 5 bases outside the gene matches. From germline, CDR1 is SGDLS and CDR2 YYNGEE. CDR3 in DNA: TGTGCCAGCAGCGTAGGGGCGGGAGGGGGAAATGAGCAGTTCTTC. Translated: CASSVGAGGGNEQFF.

The chain recombines TRBV27 with TRBJ1-1; D gene ambiguous. Between the trimmed V and J ends, which lost 2 bases and 8 bases, there was a span of 12 bases. CDR1 is MNHEY and CDR2 is SMNVEV in the germline V gene (reference sequence). The CDR3 loop spans 13 amino acids. CDR3 sequence reads: CASSLDPLVEAFF. Here the CDR3 DNA reads TGTGCCAGCAGTTTAGACCCTTTGGTCGAAGCTTTCTTT.

In the case of this clone: The same CDR3 can be traced to other DNA sequences in this sample. The J gene is TRBJ2-2, the V gene TRBV19; no definite D call. Trimming stripped 4 bases from V and 0 bases from J, with 12 bases between. Germline lookup yields CDR1 LNHDA and CDR2 SQIVND (reference sequence). This CDR3 is 16 amino acids long. CDR3 in DNA: TGTGCCAGTAGTACCTTGGGCGGAGCGAACACCGGGGAGCTGTTTTTT. Protein sequence: CASSTLGGANTGELFF. Based on the CDR3 plus reference TRBV19 and TRBJ2-2, the full variable domain is DGGITQSPKYLFRKEGQNVTLSCEQNLNHDAMYWYRQDPGQGLRLIYYSQIVNDFQKGDIAEGYSVSREKKESFPLTVTSAQKNPTAFYLCASSTLGGANTGELFFGEGSRLTVL.

V gene TRBV10-1 combines with J gene TRBJ1-1; 7 bases align to TRBD1. The V segment lost 4 bases and the J segment 3 bases; nucleotides outside the gene matches: 2. The CDR3 contains 13 residues. The germline V gene encodes CDR1 WNHNN and CDR2 SYGVQD (reference sequence). The CDR3 coding sequence is TGCGCCAGCAGTGGGGACAGCTACACTGAAGCTTTCTTT. Translated, it gives CASSGDSYTEAFF.